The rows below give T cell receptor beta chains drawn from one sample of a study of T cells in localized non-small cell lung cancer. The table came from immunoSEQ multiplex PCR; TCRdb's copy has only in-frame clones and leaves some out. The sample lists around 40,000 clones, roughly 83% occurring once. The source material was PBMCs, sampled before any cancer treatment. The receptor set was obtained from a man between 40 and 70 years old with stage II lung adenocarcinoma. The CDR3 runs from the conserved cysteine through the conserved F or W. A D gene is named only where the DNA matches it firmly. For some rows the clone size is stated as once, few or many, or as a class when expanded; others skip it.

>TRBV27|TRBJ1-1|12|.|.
TGTGCCAGCAGGTCGGGGAACACTGAAGCTTTCTTT
CASRSGNTEAFF
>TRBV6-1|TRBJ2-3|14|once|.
TGTGCCACCCCGGGACATCCGTTCACAGATACGCAGTATTTT
CATPGHPFTDTQYF
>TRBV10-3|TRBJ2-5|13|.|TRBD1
TGTGCCATCAGGGGGACAGACAAAGAGACCCAGTACTTC
CAIRGTDKETQYF
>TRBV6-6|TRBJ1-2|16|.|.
TGTGCCAGCAGTCCCTCGGACATCGAATATAACTATGGCTACACCTTC
CASSPSDIEYNYGYTF
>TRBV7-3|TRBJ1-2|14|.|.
TGTGCCAGCAGCCGTCAGAGGACGGACTATGGCTACACCTTC
CASSRQRTDYGYTF
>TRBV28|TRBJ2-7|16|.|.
TGTGCCAGCAGTGAGAACCGGGAACCCTCTGTTCGCGAGCAGTACTTC
CASSENREPSVREQYF
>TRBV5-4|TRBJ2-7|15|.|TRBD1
TGTGCCAGCAGCTTGGCCCAGGGACAGGGAGGTGAGCAGTACTTC
CASSLAQGQGGEQYF
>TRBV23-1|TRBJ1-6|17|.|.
TGCGCCAGCAGTCAACCTCCAGGGCCCCCCTATAATTCACCCCTCCACTTT
CASSQPPGPPYNSPLHF
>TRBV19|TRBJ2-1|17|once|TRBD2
TGTGCCAGTAGTATAGCAAGGGCTAGCGGGAGAGGAAATGAGCAGTTCTTC
CASSIARASGRGNEQFF
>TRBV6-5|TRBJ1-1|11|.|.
TGTGCCAGCAGTTACGGGGTTGAAGCTTTCTTT
CASSYGVEAFF
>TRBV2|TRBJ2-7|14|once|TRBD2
TGTGCCAGCGGCTGGACTAGCGGGATGTACGAGCAGTACTTC
CASGWTSGMYEQYF
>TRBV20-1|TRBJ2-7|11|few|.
TGCAGTGCTAGCTCCGGGCACGAGCAGTACTTC
CSASSGHEQYF
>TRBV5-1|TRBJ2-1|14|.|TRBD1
TGCGCCAGCAGCTTCGGGACAGGGGTCAATGAGCAGTTCTTC
CASSFGTGVNEQFF
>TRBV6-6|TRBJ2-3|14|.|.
TGTGCCAGCAGCACGACAGGTAGCACAGATACGCAGTATTTT
CASSTTGSTDTQYF
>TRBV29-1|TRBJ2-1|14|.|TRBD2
TGCAGCGTTGTGGGGACTAGCGCTTACAATGAGCAGTTCTTC
CSVVGTSAYNEQFF
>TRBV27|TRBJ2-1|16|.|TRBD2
TGTGCCAGCAAGACTAGCGGGGGGTTCTCCTACAATGAGCAGTTCTTC
CASKTSGGFSYNEQFF
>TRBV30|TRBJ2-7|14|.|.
TGTGCCTGGAGTGTACGTTTCAGAGTTTACGAGCAGTACTTC
CAWSVRFRVYEQYF
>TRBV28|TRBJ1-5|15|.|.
TGTGCCGCACTGGGGGGGGCCGCCGGGAATCAGCCCCAGCATTTT
CAALGGAAGNQPQHF
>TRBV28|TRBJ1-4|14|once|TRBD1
TGTGCCAGCAGTACCGGGACAGGGAGTGAAAAACTGTTTTTT
CASSTGTGSEKLFF
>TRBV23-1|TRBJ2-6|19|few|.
TGCGCCAGCAGTCAGTTCGACTTGAAATCAATTCCTGGGGCCAACGTCCTGACTTTC
CASSQFDLKSIPGANVLTF
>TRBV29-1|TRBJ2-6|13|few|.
TGCAGCGTCGAAGGAGCTGGGGCCAACGTCCTGACTTTC
CSVEGAGANVLTF
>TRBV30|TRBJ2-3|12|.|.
TGTGCCTGGAGTTATACGGGGGAAACGCAGTATTTT
CAWSYTGETQYF
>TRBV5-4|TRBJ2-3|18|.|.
TGTGCCAGCAGCGGGGGTATCCAGCGAGGAGTAGGCACAGATACGCAGTATTTT
CASSGGIQRGVGTDTQYF